This TCR beta chain was recovered during a study of cytomegalovirus exposure and HLA in healthy donors. The PCR employed 60 Vbeta primers together with 13 Jbeta primers. The assay was immunoSEQ multiplex PCR, and TCRdb's table has in-frame clones only and misses some. The table lists some 120,000 clones, 83% of them singletons. From germline, CDR1 is SGHRS and CDR2 YFSETQ. CDR3 length: 12 amino acids. Trimming left V 0 bases short and J 9 bases short, with 9 bases between. The chain has TRBV5-1 and TRBJ1-1; no firm D call. Sequencing input: PBMCs. This TCR was recovered from a woman between 40 and 50 years old in good health and CMV-seropositive. CDR3 residues: CASSLDEGQAFF. Written as DNA, the CDR3 is TGCGCCAGCAGCTTGGATGAGGGCCAAGCTTTCTTT.